The present T cell receptor (beta chain) was sequenced within a study of shared clonotypes between healthy human individuals. A few counts support this clone. Researchers divided each subset's genomic DNA evenly across several immunoSEQ plates. Authors' analysis steps: Junction-only immunoSEQ data arrived without quality scores, meaning filtering differed. Sequencing was performed with immunoSEQ multiplex PCR; in TCRdb, only in-frame clones are kept and a portion is missing. That table furnishes V, J and clone size, whereas the DNA furnished D and trimming. Of just over 2,000,000 clones in the sample, approximately 94% are singletons; the top ten hold 1% to 1.3%. CD8 cells classed as naive were CD45RO-negative and positively selected for CCR7, excluding terminally differentiated effector memory CD45RA+ cells. None of the donors, who were healthy HIV-negative adults, had recently had acute infections or vaccinations.

Germline assignment: CDR1 SQVTM and CDR2 ANQGSEA. V dropped 7 bases and J dropped 3; count of bases not matched to a gene: 5. This CDR3 contains 12 residues. The genes are TRBV29-1 and TRBJ2-5; 7 bases align to TRBD1. Sequencing was done on a sample of naive CD8+ T cells sorted from blood. This sequence was found in a man younger than 35 in good health. CDR3 nucleotide sequence: TGCAGCGGATCCGGGACAGAAGAGACCCAGTACTTC. Its translation is CSGSGTEETQYF.